The 32 T cell receptor beta chains listed next were all sequenced from one sample in a study of glioma-infiltrating T cells after dendritic cell vaccination. The table came from immunoSEQ multiplex PCR; TCRdb's copy has only in-frame clones and leaves some out. The sample yields under 40,000 clones, more than 85% seen once. Sequenced material: blood, taken before dendritic cell vaccination. These receptors originate from a human donor with glioblastoma.

This clone turned up a few times. The chain links TRBV5-4 to TRBJ2-1, with D perhaps matching TRBD1 (6 bases). Looked up from germline, CDR1 is SGHNT and CDR2 is YYREEE (reference sequence). The CDR3 spans 15 residues. Trimming cost V 2 bases and J 8 bases, with 17 bases left between them. The chain's CDR3 is CASSLIPTGRDEQFF. The CDR3 bases are TGTGCCAGCAGCTTAATCCCGACAGGTAGGGATGAGCAGTTCTTC.

This CDR3 reads CASSIFQGMNTEAFF. DNA for the CDR3: TGCGCCAGCAGCATATTCCAGGGGATGAACACTGAAGCTTTCTTT. The chain uses TRBV5-1 and TRBJ1-1; D may be TRBD1 (6 bases). This CDR3 has 15 residues. The germline CDR1 and CDR2 sequences are SGHRS and YFSETQ. V was trimmed by 4 bases and J by 0 bases, leaving 13 bases between them.

V gene TRBV2 combines with J gene TRBJ1-4; no clear D. The CDR3 consists of 13 residues. The V end was cut by 7 bases, the J end by 7 bases, with 13 bases between. The germline gives CDR1 SNHLY, CDR2 FYNNEI. The CDR3 DNA follows: TGTGCCAGCAAGGGCTTGGGGAGTGAAAAACTGTTTTTT. This gives the protein CASKGLGSEKLFF.

Turning to this clone: Other nucleotide sequences in the sample specify the same CDR3. V usage is TRBV30 and J usage is TRBJ1-6; D may be TRBD1 (5 bases). The CDR3 is made up of 15 amino acids. The V end was cut by 0 bases, the J end by 4 bases, with 10 bases between. Germline values: CDR1 GTSNPN, CDR2 SVGIG (reference sequence). CDR3 sequence (DNA): TGTGCCTGGAGTGTCCGGGGGTTATATAATTCACCCCTCCACTTT. It is translated as CAWSVRGLYNSPLHF.

The chain joins TRBV5-1 to TRBJ1-2; 8 bases map to TRBD1. V shed 4 bases and J 3 bases; nucleotides not matched to a gene: 5. The length of the CDR3 is 14 residues. The germline V gene encodes CDR1 SGHRS and CDR2 YFSETQ. The CDR3 DNA sequence: TGCGCCAGCAGCACAGGGGGGATAGACTATGGCTACACCTTC. Amino acid sequence: CASSTGGIDYGYTF.

V is TRBV5-1 and J is TRBJ1-5, with D perhaps TRBD1 (5 bases). This CDR3 is 16 amino acids long. The ends were cut back, 4 bases at V and 2 bases at J, with 16 bases in the middle. The germline CDR1 and CDR2 sequences are SGHRS and YFSETQ. The CDR3 DNA is TGCGCCAGCAGCCTGACCCTACTACAGGGCAATCAGCCCCAGCATTTT. This sequence encodes CASSLTLLQGNQPQHF. Together with reference TRBV5-1 and TRBJ1-5, the CDR3 gives the full variable domain: KAGVTQTPRYLIKTRGQQVTLSCSPISGHRSVSWYQQTPGQGLQFLFEYFSETQRNKGNFPGRFSGRQFSNSRSEMNVSTLELGDSALYLCASSLTLLQGNQPQHFGDGTRLSIL.

The J gene is TRBJ1-1, the V gene TRBV11-2; D not certain. Between the trimmed V and J ends, which lost 2 bases and 0 bases, there was a span of 10 bases. Germline V gene data show CDR1 as SGHAT and CDR2 as FQNNGV. This CDR3 region has 15 residues. CDR3 in amino acids: CASSLSWSVNTEAFF. The CDR3 DNA sequence: TGTGCCAGCAGCTTAAGTTGGTCAGTGAACACTGAAGCTTTCTTT.

The chain couples TRBV18 to TRBJ1-6; 8 nucleotides line up with TRBD1. Trimming at V came to 1 base and at J to 7 bases, leaving 6 bases not matched to a gene. This CDR3 is 16 amino acids long. CDR1 and CDR2 (germline): KGHSH, LQKENI. CDR3 region: CASSPQGQVQNSPLHF. For the CDR3, the DNA is TGTGCCAGCTCACCACAGGGACAGGTGCAAAATTCACCCCTCCACTTT.

V usage is TRBV19 and J usage is TRBJ2-2; the match to TRBD2 covers 14 bases. CDR3 length: 17 amino acids. V trimming: 6 bases; J trimming: 8 bases; junction bases outside the gene matches: 11. CDR1 and CDR2 from the germline V gene are LNHDA and SQIVND (reference sequence). CDR3 loop: CASRITGTSGGVGELFF. Here the CDR3 DNA reads TGTGCCAGTAGGATAACCGGGACTAGCGGGGGTGTGGGGGAGCTGTTTTTT. Full variable domain (remainder filled in from reference TRBV19 and TRBJ2-2): DGGITQSPKYLFRKEGQNVTLSCEQNLNHDAMYWYRQDPGQGLRLIYYSQIVNDFQKGDIAEGYSVSREKKESFPLTVTSAQKNPTAFYLCASRITGTSGGVGELFFGEGSRLTVL.

The chain links TRBV4-2 to TRBJ1-3; no clear D. This CDR3 contains 15 residues. The V end lost 1 base, the J end lost 2 bases, and 9 bases lay between the germline ends. Germline V CDR1 and CDR2: LGHNA, YNFKEQ. The CDR3 DNA is TGTGCCAGCAGCCAAGTTAGCCGAGCTGGAAACACCATATATTTT. The encoded protein is CASSQVSRAGNTIYF.

V usage is TRBV30 and J usage is TRBJ2-2; 9 bases fit TRBD2. Trimming took 8 bases from V and 6 from J; bases not matched to a gene: 4. Germline V gene data show CDR1 as GTSNPN and CDR2 as SVGIG (reference sequence). The CDR3 loop spans 12 amino acids. The CDR3 sequence is CAPGLASGELFF. The CDR3 DNA follows: TGTGCCCCGGGACTAGCATCCGGGGAGCTGTTTTTT.

This clone was seen only once. J is TRBJ1-1 and V is TRBV10-2, with D possibly matching TRBD1 (5 bases). The CDR3 has 13 amino acids. CDR1 WSHSY and CDR2 SAAADI come from the germline V gene. V lost 9 bases to trimming and J lost 1 base, with 12 bases between them. The CDR3 DNA is TGCGCCAGTCAAAGCGGGGGGAACACTGAAGCTTTCTTT. This encodes CASQSGGNTEAFF.

V gene TRBV2 combines with J gene TRBJ2-7, with D maybe TRBD2 (6 bases). Germline CDR1 is SNHLY and CDR2 is FYNNEI. The CDR3 has 15 amino acids. Trimming removed 4 bases from V and 4 bases from J, with 17 bases in between. The CDR3 spells CASSGGTPPSYEQYF. DNA for the CDR3: TGTGCCAGCAGTGGCGGGACTCCCCCCTCTTACGAGCAGTACTTC.

The V and J genes are TRBV11-3 and TRBJ2-2, with TRBD1 identical over 7 bases. Looked up from germline, CDR1 is SGHNT and CDR2 is YENEEA. The CDR3 is 14 residues long. Unmatched junction bases numbered 10, after V lost 5 bases and J lost 10 bases. CDR3 region: CASSPQYGTEELFF. The CDR3 DNA reads TGTGCCAGCAGCCCACAATATGGGACAGAGGAGCTGTTTTTT.

The chain joins TRBV1 to TRBJ2-7; the table's D call of TRBD2 was not tested on the DNA. TRBV1 is a known pseudogene. The CDR3 is 17 amino acids. For the CDR3, the DNA is TGCACCAGCAGCCAAGATGGTCCGACTAGCGGGGCCTACGAGCAGTACTTC. It encodes CTSSQDGPTSGAYEQYF.

The chain joins TRBV27 to TRBJ2-5; D might be TRBD2 (6 bases). CDR3 size: 13 residues. Trimming shortened V by 6 bases and J by 5 bases, and 13 bases separated the two germline ends. CDR1 is MNHEY, CDR2 SMNVEV, per germline (reference sequence). The CDR3, as DNA: TGTGCCAGCAGCCCGATGGGAGGTGAGACCCAGTACTTC. Protein sequence: CASSPMGGETQYF.

This clone was seen a single time. The chain recombines TRBV7-2 with TRBJ2-7, with D tentatively TRBD2 (6 bases). V was pared by 5 bases and J by 2 bases, with 13 bases between. Germline V gene lookup returns CDR1 SGHTA and CDR2 FQGNSA. There are 14 residues in the CDR3. This CDR3 reads CASSPRRGTYEQYF. The CDR3 nucleotides are TGTGCCAGCAGCCCGCGGCGGGGTACCTACGAGCAGTACTTC.

This rearrangement joins TRBV7-8 to TRBJ2-5, with a possible D match to TRBD2 (6 bases). The DNA matches TRBJ2-7 better at its end, which makes the J call doubtful. The CDR3 sequence is 16 residues long. Germline V gives CDR1 SGHVS, CDR2 FQNEAQ. CDR3 sequence reads: CASSLEGGATPYEQYF. The CDR3 nucleotides read TGTGCCAGCAGCTTAGAGGGCGGGGCGACTCCCTACGAGCAGTACTTC.

The rearrangement links TRBV19 to TRBJ1-2, with 8 bases lining up with TRBD1. Germline V gives CDR1 LNHDA, CDR2 SQIVND (reference sequence). J was trimmed by 6 bases and V by 7 bases; bases with no gene match: 7. This CDR3 has 13 amino acids. In DNA, the CDR3 is TGTGCCAGTAAGCGGACAGGGCCAAATGGCTACACCTTC. It specifies CASKRTGPNGYTF.

The V call is TRBV4-2, the J call TRBJ2-7; 11 nucleotides line up with TRBD1. Losses at the gene ends were 0 bases for V and 7 bases for J; bases not matched to a gene: 5. This CDR3 comprises 15 residues. The germline V gene encodes CDR1 LGHNA and CDR2 YNFKEQ. The CDR3 sequence: CASSQEGQGAQEQYF. In DNA form, the CDR3 reads TGTGCCAGCAGCCAAGAAGGACAGGGGGCGCAAGAGCAGTACTTC.

The gene calls are TRBV11-2 and TRBJ2-2, with 10 bases lining up with TRBD2. Germline CDR1 SGHAT, CDR2 FQNNGV. The J segment lost 4 bases and the V segment lost 3 bases, leaving 2 bases of the junction unmatched. This CDR3 is built from 15 residues. CDR3 sequence (DNA): TGTGCCAGCAGCTTTCTAGCGGGGGCCACCGGGGAGCTGTTTTTT. Translated, it gives CASSFLAGATGELFF.

The rearrangement links TRBV15 to TRBJ1-4; TRBD1 agrees at 8 bases. Germline V gives CDR1 LNHNV, CDR2 YYDKDF (reference sequence). The CDR3 contains 15 residues. V shed 5 bases, J shed 5 bases, and the junction held 7 bases outside the gene matches. The CDR3 nucleotides read TGTGCCACCAGCCGAGGAGACAGGGGCAATGAAAAACTGTTTTTT. It translates to CATSRGDRGNEKLFF.

V and J are TRBV29-1 and TRBJ2-3; perhaps TRBD2 as D (5 bases). V shed 7 bases and J shed 0 bases, with 17 bases lying between them. Germline CDR1 is SQVTM and CDR2 is ANQGSEA. The CDR3 consists of 15 residues. CDR3 DNA sequence: TGCAGCGCCTCTCGGATAGCGACTAGCACAGATACGCAGTATTTT. It codes for CSASRIATSTDTQYF.

V usage is TRBV7-6 and J usage is TRBJ2-3; 10 bases agree with TRBD2. With V trimmed by 0 bases and J by 0 bases, 6 bases remained unmatched. CDR1 and CDR2 (germline): SGHVS, FNYEAQ. The CDR3 runs to 18 residues. This CDR3 is CASSLASGGDFSTDTQYF. CDR3 in DNA: TGTGCCAGCAGCTTAGCAAGCGGGGGGGATTTTAGCACAGATACGCAGTATTTT.

CDR3 sequence: CASSLDRGGQPQHF. The CDR3 DNA is TGTGCCAGCAGCCTGGACAGGGGGGGACAGCCCCAGCATTTT. J is TRBJ1-5 and V is TRBV2; 10 positions match TRBD1. V was pared by 6 bases and J by 7 bases, with 6 bases of the junction left unmatched. Germline assignment: CDR1 SNHLY and CDR2 FYNNEI. The CDR3 is made up of 14 amino acids. Drawing the rest from reference TRBV2 and TRBJ1-5, the complete variable domain is EPEVTQTPSHQVTQMGQEVILRCVPISNHLYFYWYRQILGQKVEFLVSFYNNEISEKSEIFDDQFSVERPDGSNFTLKIRSTKLEDSAMYFCASSLDRGGQPQHFGDGTRLSIL.

The chain employs TRBV18 and TRBJ1-1, with a possible D match to TRBD1 (5 bases). In germline, CDR1 is KGHSH, CDR2 LQKENI. V lost 5 bases and J lost 1, with 14 bases in between. This CDR3 contains 15 residues. The CDR3 DNA reads as TGTGCCAGCTCATCATGGACAACAACGAACACTGAAGCTTTCTTT. Amino acid sequence: CASSSWTTTNTEAFF.

The chain employs TRBV5-6 and TRBJ1-2; D perhaps matches TRBD1 (6 bases). The CDR3 runs to 13 residues. The germline V and J ends were trimmed by 0 bases and 8 bases, with 11 bases remaining between them. Germline CDR1 reads SGHDT; CDR2 reads YYEEEE. The CDR3 DNA reads as TGTGCCAGCAGCTTGGCAGGGGCCGGAGGCTACACCTTC. Encoded protein: CASSLAGAGGYTF.

This clone was seen just once. V is TRBV21-1 and J is TRBJ1-6; the D call of TRBD1 is as the table states it, not checked on the DNA. TRBV21-1 is annotated as a pseudogene. This CDR3 has 16 amino acids. This chain's CDR3 is CASSTRQGPRGSPLHF. The CDR3 DNA is TGTGCCAGCAGCACAAGACAGGGGCCGCGGGGTTCACCCCTCCACTTT.

The chain carries TRBV6-4 and TRBJ2-3, with TRBD2 matching over 9 bases. The CDR3 totals 15 residues. Germline assignment: CDR1 MRHNA and CDR2 SNTAGT. Trimming took 2 bases from V and 2 from J; bases not matched to a gene: 2. The CDR3 region is CASSDGGGATDTQYF. CDR3 DNA sequence: TGTGCCAGCAGTGACGGCGGGGGGGCCACAGATACGCAGTATTTT.

The CDR3 region is CASSMVGTGGQFF. DNA of the CDR3: TGTGCCAGTAGTATGGTTGGGACAGGGGGGCAGTTCTTC. The gene calls are TRBV19 and TRBJ2-1, with TRBD1 matching over 11 bases. Germline V gives CDR1 LNHDA, CDR2 SQIVND (reference sequence). This CDR3 has 13 residues. V trimming: 3 bases; J trimming: 12 bases; junction bases outside the gene matches: 4.

A few counts support this clone. The V gene is TRBV5-1, the J gene TRBJ1-4, with D possibly matching TRBD1 (6 bases). Trimming left V 4 bases short and J 5 bases short, with 12 bases between. The germline CDR1 and CDR2 sequences are SGHRS and YFSETQ. The CDR3 is 14 amino acids. The CDR3 sequence: CASSLDSTNEKLFF. The CDR3 nucleotides read TGCGCCAGCAGCCTGGACAGTACAAATGAAAAACTGTTTTTT. The full variable domain, in which reference TRBV5-1 and TRBJ1-4 provide the parts outside the CDR3, is KAGVTQTPRYLIKTRGQQVTLSCSPISGHRSVSWYQQTPGQGLQFLFEYFSETQRNKGNFPGRFSGRQFSNSRSEMNVSTLELGDSALYLCASSLDSTNEKLFFGSGTQLSVL.

This sequence joins TRBV6-1 and TRBJ1-1; no firm D call. CDR1 is MNHNS and CDR2 is SASEGT in the germline V gene. CDR3 size: 14 residues. V dropped 5 bases and J dropped 1 base, with 11 bases sitting between them. In DNA, the CDR3 is TGTGCCAGCAGTAATACCAACAGGAACACTGAAGCTTTCTTT. Amino acid sequence: CASSNTNRNTEAFF.